This T cell receptor (beta chain) was documented in a study of a mutant IDH1 vaccine in newly diagnosed glioma. Study-level information: Onset of vaccination occurred 4-6 weeks following radiotherapy alone, or with temozolomide cycles. Averaging around 40 years of age, treated patients were around 62% male and 37.5% female. Antecedent treatment encompassed radiotherapy, temozolomide, or their combination; the majority received both. Study results and limitations: In about 93% of patients, immune responses induced by the vaccine occurred.

CDR1 and CDR2 (germline): SGHTA, FQGNSA. V dropped 4 bases and J dropped 4; count of bases not matched to a gene: 10. The CDR3 runs 16 residues. About this clone: What it binds is not known.

Regarding time point: week 5, during vaccination. Vaccination used 300 ug of mutant IDH1 20-mer peptide per dose, with topical imiquimod. Some clones are missing from TCRdb's copy, which holds only in-frame ones; the method was immunoSEQ multiplex PCR. The data hold tens of thousands of clones, with 91% observed a single time. The chain employs TRBV7-2 and TRBJ1-5, with 7 bases that match TRBD1. Specimen: PBMCs, collected from a glioma patient whose treatment included an IDH1 peptide vaccine. This receptor was obtained from a man aged 50-59 years with glioma. CDR3 sequence (DNA): TGTGCCAGCAGCTCACGGACAGGATCCGGGAATCAGCCCCAGCATTTT. It translates to CASSSRTGSGNQPQHF.